What follows are 8 T cell receptor beta chains derived from one specimen sequenced in a study of blood T cell repertoires in COVID-19. Data came from immunoSEQ multiplex PCR; TCRdb stores just in-frame clones and leaves some out. The sample includes 250,000 or so clones, 80% to 90% of them seen just once. Sequences were obtained from PBMCs or T cells enriched from blood (not recorded which). All receptors come from a woman aged 25 to 39 with acute COVID-19.

The chain joins TRBV28 to TRBJ1-5; TRBD1 matches 7 bases. Germline V lookup: CDR1 MDHEN, CDR2 SYDVKM. V lost 5 bases and J lost 0; bases outside the gene matches: 16. This CDR3 has 19 amino acids. CDR3 amino acids: CASSPGGQSIFYSNQPQHF. The CDR3 nucleotides are TGTGCCAGCAGTCCTGGGGGACAGTCTATTTTTTATAGCAATCAGCCCCAGCATTTT.

The rearrangement joins TRBV18 to TRBJ1-2; D is possibly TRBD1 (5 bases). V lost 5 bases and J 3 bases, leaving 10 bases between the germline ends. The germline V gene encodes CDR1 KGHSH and CDR2 LQKENI. The CDR3 contains 13 residues. The CDR3 loop is CASSTTAYYGYTF. The CDR3 DNA follows: TGTGCCAGCTCAACGACAGCCTACTATGGCTACACCTTC.

The V call is TRBV11-2, the J call TRBJ2-2; the D gene is possibly TRBD2 (5 bases). Germline CDR1 reads SGHAT; CDR2 reads FQNNGV. Trimming cost V 2 bases and J 4 bases, with 11 bases left between them. This CDR3 comprises 15 residues. CDR3 bases: TGTGCCAGCAGCTTAAGGACGGGAACCACCGGGGAGCTGTTTTTT. Protein sequence: CASSLRTGTTGELFF.

V gene TRBV27 combines with J gene TRBJ2-3, with a possible D match to TRBD2 (6 bases). Germline lookup yields CDR1 MNHEY and CDR2 SMNVEV (reference sequence). The V end lost 3 bases, the J end lost 1 base, and 14 bases lay between the germline ends. The CDR3 extends over 16 amino acids. The CDR3: CASSFPPGDGTDTQYF. The CDR3 region has the DNA TGTGCCAGCAGTTTTCCCCCGGGAGACGGCACAGATACGCAGTATTTT.

The chain uses TRBV9 and TRBJ2-7; 14 bases line up with TRBD2. Losses at the gene ends were 4 bases for V and 4 bases for J; bases not matched to a gene: 7. Per the germline V gene, CDR1 is SGDLS and CDR2 is YYNGEE. The CDR3 covers 16 residues. The CDR3 sequence is CASSPTSGRDQYEQYF. CDR3 nucleotide sequence: TGTGCCAGCAGCCCGACTAGCGGGAGGGATCAATACGAGCAGTACTTC.

In DNA form, the CDR3 reads TGTGCCAGCAGTCGGCTGGGGGCGTCTGACTATGGCTACACCTTC. Its protein product is CASSRLGASDYGYTF. The chain has TRBV27 and TRBJ1-2; TRBD1 might be the D (6 bases). The CDR3 totals 15 residues. Germline loops: CDR1 MNHEY, CDR2 SMNVEV (reference sequence). Trimming took off 5 bases at V and 3 bases at J, with 16 bases between the two ends.

The rearrangement joins TRBV27 to TRBJ1-1; weak D call: TRBD1 (6 bases). The ends were cut back, 5 bases at V and 0 bases at J, with 19 bases in the middle. The V gene's germline CDR1 is MNHEY and CDR2 SMNVEV (reference sequence). This CDR3 has 17 amino acids. DNA for the CDR3: TGTGCCAGCAGTCCGCGATCGGACAGCAGTATGAACACTGAAGCTTTCTTT. It is translated as CASSPRSDSSMNTEAFF.

The chain has TRBV9 and TRBJ2-1; TRBD2 matches at 8 bases. CDR3 size: 13 residues. The trim removed 4 bases at V and 15 bases at J, leaving 12 bases unmatched. The germline gives CDR1 SGDLS, CDR2 YYNGEE. The CDR3 coding sequence is TGTGCCAGCAGCCCTTCGGGAGCGGGAGAGGGGTTCTTC. This gives the protein CASSPSGAGEGFF.